This T cell receptor (beta chain) was recorded in a study of blood T cell repertoires in COVID-19. The germline V gene has CDR1 SGDLS and CDR2 YYNGEE. V trimming: 2 bases; J trimming: 0 bases; junction bases outside the gene matches: 2. CDR3 length: 14 residues. Only in-frame clones appear in the TCRdb table, and some are missing; sequencing was by immunoSEQ multiplex PCR. The top ten clones hold roughly 4.6% of a sample with under 250,000 clones, about 82% of them seen once. Details on this clone: This specimen includes other DNA sequences encoding the same CDR3.

Sequenced material: peripheral blood. The TCR was taken from a man between 50 and 59 years old with COVID-19, enrolled during active disease. The V gene is TRBV9, the J gene TRBJ2-7; TRBD1 agrees at 7 bases. CDR3 DNA sequence: TGTGCCAGCAGCGTGGGGGACAGCTCCTACGAGCAGTACTTC. Its translation is CASSVGDSSYEQYF.